Listed here is a single T cell receptor beta chain. The antigen is not known. Repertoires were generated with immunoSEQ multiplex PCR, while TCRdb's copy carries only in-frame clones and drops some. Observed in the sample are roughly 2,500 clones, none of them singletons. Cyclophosphamide on days +3 and +4 followed busulfan-fludarabine conditioning and a marrow graft. The data were obtained in a study of T cells after posttransplantation cyclophosphamide. Study-wide points: Later post-transplant blood repertoires were often dominated by donor CD8+ memory clones. TRB overlap between skin or GI tissue T cells and blood was limited. After PTCy, TRB diversity resembled that of CNI/methotrexate controls.

This sequence was found in a female patient aged 50 to 65 who received an allogeneic stem cell transplant from a related donor, was CMV-positive, and had no GVHD. Some T cells may originate from the graft donor. The sequencing here drew on PBMCs, taken 32 days after allogeneic stem cell transplant with posttransplant cyclophosphamide.

The CDR3 region is CASSLGTGMIHEQYF. DNA for the CDR3: TGCGCCAGCAGCTTGGGGACAGGGATGATCCACGAGCAGTACTTC. The V call is TRBV5-1, the J call TRBJ2-5; 8 bases map to TRBD1. The DNA end favors TRBJ2-7, so the J call may be wrong. Per germline, CDR1 SGHRS and CDR2 YFSETQ. The CDR3 has 15 amino acids.